The sequence of this TCR beta chain was determined in a study of chemoradiotherapy in HPV16-positive cancers. Libraries were prepared by immunoSEQ multiplex PCR; TCRdb keeps only in-frame clonotypes and omits some of them. The sample contains under 400 clones, 70% to 90% of which appear only once. There are 12 residues in the CDR3. Between the trimmed V and J ends, which lost 4 bases and 5 bases, there was a span of 6 bases. Looked up from germline, CDR1 is WNHNN and CDR2 is SYGVQD (reference sequence). The sample here was tumor tissue, taken from a patient who underwent chemoradiotherapy. This TCR was recovered from a human donor with HPV-associated anogenital cancer. V is TRBV10-1 and J is TRBJ2-1; no firm D call. The CDR3 bases are TGCGCCAGCAGTGCCAGAAACAATGAGCAGTTCTTC. Translation: CASSARNNEQFF.